This entry is about one T cell receptor (beta chain). This record comes from a study of blood T cell repertoires in COVID-19. Study-wide context: Symptom resolution, clearance, or two negative PCRs marked donors in Cohort 3 as recovered. From the United States, Italy and Spain came samples of acute and convalescent COVID-19.

Data came from immunoSEQ multiplex PCR; TCRdb stores just in-frame clones and leaves some out. Of some 190,000 clones in the sample, approximately 86% were seen once. The CDR3 is made up of 16 amino acids. CDR1 SGHAT and CDR2 FQNNGV come from the germline V gene. Trimming shortened V by 2 bases and J by 0 bases, and 13 bases separated the two germline ends. The sequenced sample was PBMCs or T cells enriched from blood (not recorded which). The chain carries TRBV11-2 and TRBJ1-1; D ambiguous. This clonotype was sampled from a woman in her forties in a cohort exposed to, infected with or recovered from COVID-19 (not recorded which). The CDR3 DNA reads TGTGCCAGCAGCTTAAATGACGGCGGCATGAACACTGAAGCTTTCTTT. Protein product: CASSLNDGGMNTEAFF.